Listed here is a single T cell receptor (beta chain). Its specificity is unknown. These data come from a study of blood T cell dynamics during melanoma immunotherapy. Whole-study context: Metastatic melanoma patients received first-line pembrolizumab or nivolumab plus ipilimumab.

The study, taken as a whole, reports: PBMC repertoires of eventual disease-control patients split at W3 into clonality or diversity gains.

Time point specified: pre-treatment baseline. The CDR3 runs to 15 residues. Per the germline V gene, CDR1 is SEHNR and CDR2 is FQNEAQ (reference sequence). V lost 1 base and J lost 4, with 13 bases in between. The table came from immunoSEQ multiplex PCR; TCRdb's copy has only in-frame clones and leaves some out. The sample carries around 13,000 clones, around 83% recorded once. The sample here was blood, taken from a patient treated with checkpoint blockade. The clonotype originates from a human donor with melanoma. The chain joins TRBV7-9 to TRBJ1-1; a possible D gene is TRBD1 (5 bases). Written as DNA, the CDR3 is TGTGCCAGCAGCTTAGTCGGGGGGAGGGGCACTGAAGCTTTCTTT. Its translation: CASSLVGGRGTEAFF.